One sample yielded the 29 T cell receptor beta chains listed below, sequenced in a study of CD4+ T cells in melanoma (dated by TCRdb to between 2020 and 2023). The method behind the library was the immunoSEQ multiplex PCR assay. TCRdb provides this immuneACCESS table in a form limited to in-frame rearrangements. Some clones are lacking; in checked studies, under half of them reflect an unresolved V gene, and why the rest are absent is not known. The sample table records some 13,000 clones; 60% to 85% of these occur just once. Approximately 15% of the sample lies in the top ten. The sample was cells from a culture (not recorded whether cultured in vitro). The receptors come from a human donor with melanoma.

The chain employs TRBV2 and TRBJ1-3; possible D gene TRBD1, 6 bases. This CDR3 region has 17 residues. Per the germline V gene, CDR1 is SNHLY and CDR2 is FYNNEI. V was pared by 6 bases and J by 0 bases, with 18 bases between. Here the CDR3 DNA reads TGTGCCAGCAGCCGCTTAAGAAGGGGGTACTCTGGAAACACCATATATTTT. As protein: CASSRLRRGYSGNTIYF.

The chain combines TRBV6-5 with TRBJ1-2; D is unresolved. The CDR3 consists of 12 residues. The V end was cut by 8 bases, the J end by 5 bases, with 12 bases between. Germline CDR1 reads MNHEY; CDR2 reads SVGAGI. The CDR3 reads CASCGSDYGYTF. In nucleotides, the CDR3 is TGTGCCAGCTGCGGTTCAGATTATGGCTACACCTTC.

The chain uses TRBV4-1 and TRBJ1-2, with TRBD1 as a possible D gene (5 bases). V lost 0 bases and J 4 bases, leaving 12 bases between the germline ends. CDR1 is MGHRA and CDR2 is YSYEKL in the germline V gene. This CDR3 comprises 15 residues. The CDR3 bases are TGCGCCAGCAGCCAAGAGGCTTTGGGGCCCTATGGCTACACCTTC. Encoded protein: CASSQEALGPYGYTF.

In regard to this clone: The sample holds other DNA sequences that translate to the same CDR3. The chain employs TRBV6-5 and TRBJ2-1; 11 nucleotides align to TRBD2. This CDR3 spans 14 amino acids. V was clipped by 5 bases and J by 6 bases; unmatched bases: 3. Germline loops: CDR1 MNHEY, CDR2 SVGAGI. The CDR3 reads CASSRLAGPNEQFF. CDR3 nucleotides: TGTGCCAGCAGTAGACTAGCGGGGCCCAATGAGCAGTTCTTC.

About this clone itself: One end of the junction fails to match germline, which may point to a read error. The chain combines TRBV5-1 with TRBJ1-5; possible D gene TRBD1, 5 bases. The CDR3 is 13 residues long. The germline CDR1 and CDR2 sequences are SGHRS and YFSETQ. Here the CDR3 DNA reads TGTGCCAGCAGCTTGAATTCCTGGGGGGCCCAGCATTTT. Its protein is CASSLNSWGAQHF.

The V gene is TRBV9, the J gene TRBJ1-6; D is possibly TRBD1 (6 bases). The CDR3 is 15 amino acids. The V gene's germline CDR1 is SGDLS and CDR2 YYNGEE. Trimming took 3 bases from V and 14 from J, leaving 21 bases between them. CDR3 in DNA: TGTGCCAGCAGCGCGGGGGGGGCAGGTGGGCAGGCCCTCCACTTT. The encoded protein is CASSAGGAGGQALHF.

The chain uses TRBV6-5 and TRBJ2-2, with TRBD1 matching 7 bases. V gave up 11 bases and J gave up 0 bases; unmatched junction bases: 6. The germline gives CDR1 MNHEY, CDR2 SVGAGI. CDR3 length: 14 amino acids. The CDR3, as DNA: TGTGCCGTTCGTGGGACAGCGAACACCGGGGAGCTGTTTTTT. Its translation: CAVRGTANTGELFF.

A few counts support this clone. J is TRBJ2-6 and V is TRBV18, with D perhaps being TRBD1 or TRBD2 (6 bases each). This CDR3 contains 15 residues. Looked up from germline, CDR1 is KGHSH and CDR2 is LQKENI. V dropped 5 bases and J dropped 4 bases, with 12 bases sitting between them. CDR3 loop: CASSEGGSGANVLTF. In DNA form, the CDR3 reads TGTGCCAGCTCAGAGGGGGGCTCGGGGGCCAACGTCCTGACTTTC.

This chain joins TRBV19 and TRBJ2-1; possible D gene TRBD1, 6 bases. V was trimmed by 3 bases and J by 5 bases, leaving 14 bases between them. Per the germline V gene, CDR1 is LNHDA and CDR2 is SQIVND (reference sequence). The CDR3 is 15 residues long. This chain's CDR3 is CASSIPQGLHNEQFF. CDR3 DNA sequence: TGTGCCAGTAGTATCCCGCAGGGGCTCCACAATGAGCAGTTCTTC.

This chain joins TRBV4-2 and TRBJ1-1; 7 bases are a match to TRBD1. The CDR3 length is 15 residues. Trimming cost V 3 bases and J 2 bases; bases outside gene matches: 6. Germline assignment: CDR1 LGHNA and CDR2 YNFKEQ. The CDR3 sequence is CASSQNRGLNTEAFF. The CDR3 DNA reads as TGTGCCAGCAGCCAGAACAGGGGTCTAAACACTGAAGCTTTCTTT.

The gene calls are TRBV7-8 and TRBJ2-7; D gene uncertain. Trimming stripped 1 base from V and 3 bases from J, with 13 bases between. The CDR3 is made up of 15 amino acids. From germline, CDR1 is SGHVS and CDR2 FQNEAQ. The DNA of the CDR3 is TGTGCCAGCAGCTTAGGTCCGGGTTTAAGCTACGAGCAGTACTTC. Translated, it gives CASSLGPGLSYEQYF.

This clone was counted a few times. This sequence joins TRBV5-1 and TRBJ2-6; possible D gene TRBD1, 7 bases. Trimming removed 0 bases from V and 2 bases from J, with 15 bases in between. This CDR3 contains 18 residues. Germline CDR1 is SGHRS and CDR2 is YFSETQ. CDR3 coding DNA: TGCGCCAGCAGCTTGGGGGGGGACAGACTCCCTGGGGCCAACGTCCTGACTTTC. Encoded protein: CASSLGGDRLPGANVLTF.

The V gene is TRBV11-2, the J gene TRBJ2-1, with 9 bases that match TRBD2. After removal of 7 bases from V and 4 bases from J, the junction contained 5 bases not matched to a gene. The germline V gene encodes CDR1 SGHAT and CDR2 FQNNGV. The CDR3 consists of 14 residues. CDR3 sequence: CASTLAGLYNEQFF. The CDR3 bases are TGTGCCAGCACGCTAGCGGGGCTTTACAATGAGCAGTTCTTC.

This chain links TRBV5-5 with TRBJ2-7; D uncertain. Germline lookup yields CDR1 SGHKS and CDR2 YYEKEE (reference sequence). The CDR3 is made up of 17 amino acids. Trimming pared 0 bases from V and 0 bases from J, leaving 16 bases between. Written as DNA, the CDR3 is TGTGCCAGCAGCTTGGTATTCGTCAGCTTATCCTCCTACGAGCAGTACTTC. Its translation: CASSLVFVSLSSYEQYF. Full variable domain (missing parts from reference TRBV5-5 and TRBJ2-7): DAGVTQSPTHLIKTRGQQVTLRCSPISGHKSVSWYQQVLGQGPQFIFQYYEKEERGRGNFPDRFSARQFPNYSSELNVNALLLGDSALYLCASSLVFVSLSSYEQYFGPGTRLTVT.

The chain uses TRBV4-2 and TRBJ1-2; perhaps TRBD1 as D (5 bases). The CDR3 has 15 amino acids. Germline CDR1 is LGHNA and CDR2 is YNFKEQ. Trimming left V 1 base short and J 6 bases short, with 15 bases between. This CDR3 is CASSQGPQGRNGYTF. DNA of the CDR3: TGTGCCAGCAGCCAAGGACCCCAGGGTCGTAATGGCTACACCTTC.

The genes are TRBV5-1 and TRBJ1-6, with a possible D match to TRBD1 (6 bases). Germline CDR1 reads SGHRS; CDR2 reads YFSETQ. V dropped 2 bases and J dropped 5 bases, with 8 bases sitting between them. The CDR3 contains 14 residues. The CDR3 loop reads CASSLQGDNSPLHF. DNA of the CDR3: TGCGCCAGCAGCTTACAGGGAGATAATTCACCCCTCCACTTT.

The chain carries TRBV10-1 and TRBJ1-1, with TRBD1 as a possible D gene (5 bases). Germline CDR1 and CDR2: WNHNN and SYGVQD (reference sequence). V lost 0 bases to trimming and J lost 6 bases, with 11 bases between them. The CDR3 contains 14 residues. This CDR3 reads CASSESRTRAEAFF. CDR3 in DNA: TGCGCCAGCAGTGAGTCGAGGACAAGGGCTGAAGCTTTCTTT.

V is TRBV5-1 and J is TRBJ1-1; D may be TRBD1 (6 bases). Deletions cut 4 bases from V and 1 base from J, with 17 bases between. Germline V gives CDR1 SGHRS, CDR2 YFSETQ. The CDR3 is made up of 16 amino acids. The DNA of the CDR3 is TGCGCCAGCAGCCCGCGCCCCGGGACAACGAACACTGAAGCTTTCTTT. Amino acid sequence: CASSPRPGTTNTEAFF.

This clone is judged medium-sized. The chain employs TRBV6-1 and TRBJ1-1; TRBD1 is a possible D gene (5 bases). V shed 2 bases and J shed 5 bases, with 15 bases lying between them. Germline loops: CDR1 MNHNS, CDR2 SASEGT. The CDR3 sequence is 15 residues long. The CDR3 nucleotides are TGTGCCAGCAGTGAAAACCTTAGGGGAGGAACTGAAGCTTTCTTT. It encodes CASSENLRGGTEAFF.

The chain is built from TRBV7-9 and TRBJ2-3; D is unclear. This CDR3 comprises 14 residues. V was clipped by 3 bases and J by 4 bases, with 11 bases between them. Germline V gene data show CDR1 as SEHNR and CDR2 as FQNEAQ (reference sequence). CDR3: CASSFTWGSDTQYF. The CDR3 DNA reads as TGTGCCAGCAGCTTTACCTGGGGTTCAGATACGCAGTATTTT.

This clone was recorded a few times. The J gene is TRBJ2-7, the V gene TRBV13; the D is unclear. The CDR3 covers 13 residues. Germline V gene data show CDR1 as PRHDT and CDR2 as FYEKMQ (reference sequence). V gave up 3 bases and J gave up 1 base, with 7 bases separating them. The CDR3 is CASSFRRSYEQYF. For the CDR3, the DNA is TGTGCCAGCAGCTTTAGAAGGTCCTACGAGCAGTACTTC.

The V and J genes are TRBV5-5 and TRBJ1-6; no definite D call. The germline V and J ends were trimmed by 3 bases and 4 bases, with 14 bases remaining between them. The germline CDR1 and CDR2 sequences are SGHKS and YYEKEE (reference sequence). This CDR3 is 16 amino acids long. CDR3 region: CASSSMRAGYNSPLHF. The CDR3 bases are TGTGCCAGCAGCTCCATGCGGGCGGGGTATAATTCACCCCTCCACTTT.

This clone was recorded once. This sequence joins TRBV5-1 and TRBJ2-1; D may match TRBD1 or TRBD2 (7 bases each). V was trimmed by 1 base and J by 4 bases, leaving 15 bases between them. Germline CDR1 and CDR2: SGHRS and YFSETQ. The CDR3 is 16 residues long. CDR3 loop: CASSLNQGGIYNEQFF. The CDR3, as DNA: TGCGCCAGCAGCTTGAACCAGGGGGGGATTTACAATGAGCAGTTCTTC.

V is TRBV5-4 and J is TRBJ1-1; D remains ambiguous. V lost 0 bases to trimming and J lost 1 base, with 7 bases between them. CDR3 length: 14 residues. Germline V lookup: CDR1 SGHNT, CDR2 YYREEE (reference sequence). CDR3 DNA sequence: TGTGCCAGCAGCTTGGGAGGCAGGAACACTGAAGCTTTCTTT. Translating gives CASSLGGRNTEAFF.

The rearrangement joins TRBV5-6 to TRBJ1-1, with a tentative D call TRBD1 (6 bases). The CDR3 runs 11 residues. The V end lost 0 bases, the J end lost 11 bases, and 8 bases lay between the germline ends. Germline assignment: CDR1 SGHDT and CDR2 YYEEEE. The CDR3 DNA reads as TGTGCCAGCAGCTTGGAGGGGGTGGCTTTCTTT. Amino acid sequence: CASSLEGVAFF. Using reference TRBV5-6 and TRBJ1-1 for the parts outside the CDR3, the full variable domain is DAGVTQSPTHLIKTRGQQVTLRCSPKSGHDTVSWYQQALGQGPQFIFQYYEEEERQRGNFPDRFSGHQFPNYSSELNVNALLLGDSALYLCASSLEGVAFFGQGTRLTVV.

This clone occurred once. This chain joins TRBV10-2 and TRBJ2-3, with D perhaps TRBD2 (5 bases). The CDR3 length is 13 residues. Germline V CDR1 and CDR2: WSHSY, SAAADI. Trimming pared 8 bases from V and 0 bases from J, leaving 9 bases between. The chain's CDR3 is CASEGGSTDTQYF. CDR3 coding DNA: TGCGCCAGCGAGGGTGGAAGCACAGATACGCAGTATTTT.

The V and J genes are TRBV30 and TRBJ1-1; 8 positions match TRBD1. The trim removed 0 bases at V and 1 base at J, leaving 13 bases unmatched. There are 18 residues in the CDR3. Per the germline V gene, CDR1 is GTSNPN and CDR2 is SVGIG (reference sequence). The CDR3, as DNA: TGTGCCTGGAGTGTAGGACGCTTGGGGACAGGAGCGAACACTGAAGCTTTCTTT. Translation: CAWSVGRLGTGANTEAFF.

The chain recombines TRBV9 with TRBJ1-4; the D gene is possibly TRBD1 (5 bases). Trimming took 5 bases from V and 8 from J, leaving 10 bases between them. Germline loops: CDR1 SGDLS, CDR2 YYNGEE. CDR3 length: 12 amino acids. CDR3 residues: CASSRDGEKLFF. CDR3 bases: TGTGCCAGCAGTCGGGACGGGGAAAAACTGTTTTTT.

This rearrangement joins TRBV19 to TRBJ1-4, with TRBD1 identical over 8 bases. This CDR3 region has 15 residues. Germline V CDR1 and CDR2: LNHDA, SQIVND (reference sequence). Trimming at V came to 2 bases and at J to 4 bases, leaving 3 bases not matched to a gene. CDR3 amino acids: CASSIYRGSNEKLFF. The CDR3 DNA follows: TGTGCCAGTAGTATATACAGGGGGAGTAATGAAAAACTGTTTTTT.